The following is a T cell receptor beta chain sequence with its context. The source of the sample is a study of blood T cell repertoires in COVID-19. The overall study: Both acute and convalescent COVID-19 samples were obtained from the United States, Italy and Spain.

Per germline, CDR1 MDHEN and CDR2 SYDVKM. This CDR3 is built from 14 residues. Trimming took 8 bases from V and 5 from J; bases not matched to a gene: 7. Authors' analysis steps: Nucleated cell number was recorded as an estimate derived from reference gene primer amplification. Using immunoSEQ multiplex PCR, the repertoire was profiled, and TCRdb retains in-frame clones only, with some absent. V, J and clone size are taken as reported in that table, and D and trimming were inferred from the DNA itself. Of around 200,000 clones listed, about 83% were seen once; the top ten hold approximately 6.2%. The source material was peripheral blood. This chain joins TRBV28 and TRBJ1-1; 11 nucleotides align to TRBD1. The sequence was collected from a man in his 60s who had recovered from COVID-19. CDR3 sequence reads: CASRPGTGGTEAFF. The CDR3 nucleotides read TGTGCCAGCCGCCCCGGGACAGGGGGAACTGAAGCTTTCTTT.